These 29 T cell receptor beta chains share one sample of origin, sequenced in a study of control samples from healthy donors and cancer patients. Method: immunoSEQ multiplex PCR; TCRdb's copy keeps in-frame clones and lacks some. The repertoire holds approximately 150,000 clones, about 91% seen once, with more than 1.5% in the top ten. What was sequenced was blood. The receptors originated from a man aged 18 to 30 in good health.

V and J are TRBV5-1 and TRBJ2-4, with TRBD1 matching over 9 bases. The V and J ends lost 1 base and 6 bases, in that order; junction bases with no gene match: 5. Germline V gene lookup returns CDR1 SGHRS and CDR2 YFSETQ. CDR3 size: 15 residues. CDR3 protein: CASSLSVGQGNIQYF. Here the CDR3 DNA reads TGCGCCAGCAGCTTGAGCGTGGGACAGGGAAACATTCAGTACTTC.

V usage is TRBV13 and J usage is TRBJ2-6; tentative D call: TRBD1 (6 bases). Trimming stripped 5 bases from V and 2 bases from J, with 16 bases between. Germline V gene lookup returns CDR1 PRHDT and CDR2 FYEKMQ (reference sequence). This CDR3 contains 17 residues. CDR3 in amino acids: CASSPWKGETGANVLTF. The CDR3 region has the DNA TGTGCCAGCAGCCCCTGGAAGGGGGAAACTGGGGCCAACGTCCTGACTTTC.

The J gene is TRBJ2-7, the V gene TRBV7-8; 9 bases match TRBD1. The CDR3 is 14 amino acids. V lost 3 bases, J lost 8 bases, and 8 bases stayed unmatched. Per the germline V gene, CDR1 is SGHVS and CDR2 is FQNEAQ. In nucleotides, the CDR3 is TGTGCCAGCAGCTTGTCAACCGGGACAGGGAAGCAGTACTTC. This sequence encodes CASSLSTGTGKQYF.

V is TRBV24-1 and J is TRBJ2-1; D uncertain. Trimming pared 8 bases from V and 8 bases from J, leaving 15 bases between. Germline values: CDR1 KGHDR, CDR2 SFDVKD. The CDR3 has 13 residues. This chain's CDR3 is CATKSTLRDEQFF. CDR3 sequence (DNA): TGTGCCACCAAATCGACGTTGCGCGATGAGCAGTTCTTC.

The chain joins TRBV30 to TRBJ1-3; the D gene is possibly TRBD1 (5 bases). Germline V gives CDR1 GTSNPN, CDR2 SVGIG (reference sequence). Trimming shortened V by 2 bases and J by 4 bases, and 9 bases separated the two germline ends. The CDR3 covers 13 residues. CDR3 bases: TGTGCCTGGAGTCCGGGACTCGGAAACACCATATATTTT. Amino acids: CAWSPGLGNTIYF. Drawing the rest from reference TRBV30 and TRBJ1-3, the complete variable domain is SQTIHQWPATLVQPVGSPLSLECTVEGTSNPNLYWYRQAAGRGLQLLFYSVGIGQISSEVPQNLSASRPQDRQFILSSKKLLLSDSGFYLCAWSPGLGNTIYFGEGSWLTVV.

The J gene is TRBJ1-1, the V gene TRBV6-1, with a weak D call TRBD1 (5 bases). The V gene lost 0 bases and the J gene lost 6 bases, with 11 bases spanning the gap. This CDR3 is 14 amino acids long. Germline V gene data show CDR1 as MNHNS and CDR2 as SASEGT. Written as DNA, the CDR3 is TGTGCCAGCAGTGAAGCTAACCGGGACCCTGAAGCTTTCTTT. It encodes CASSEANRDPEAFF.

The rearrangement links TRBV18 to TRBJ2-1; no clear D. V lost 1 base and J lost 0, with 16 bases in between. The CDR3 contains 18 residues. Germline loops: CDR1 KGHSH, CDR2 LQKENI. The CDR3 DNA is TGTGCCAGCTCACCACTGTCCGGTACGGTAAGCTCCTACAATGAGCAGTTCTTC. Its protein is CASSPLSGTVSSYNEQFF.

The V gene is TRBV5-1, the J gene TRBJ2-2, with 8 bases that match TRBD2. The junction had 2 bases not matched to a gene; V was cut back by 0 bases and J by 4 bases. CDR1 and CDR2 (germline): SGHRS, YFSETQ. This CDR3 comprises 15 residues. The CDR3 loop reads CASSLALAGTGELFF. The CDR3 coding sequence is TGCGCCAGCAGCTTGGCTCTAGCGGGCACCGGGGAGCTGTTTTTT.

This clone was seen a single time. V usage is TRBV5-4 and J usage is TRBJ1-1, with 7 bases identical to TRBD1. Trimming removed 3 bases from V and 2 bases from J; junction bases left unmatched: 7. The CDR3 has 15 amino acids. Germline-derived CDR1 and CDR2 are SGHNT and YYREEE (reference sequence). DNA for the CDR3: TGTGCCAGCAGCTCCAACACAGGGGCCAACACTGAAGCTTTCTTT. This translates into CASSSNTGANTEAFF.

V and J are TRBV7-2 and TRBJ2-3; TRBD2 matches 7 bases. This CDR3 has 15 amino acids. The ends lost 3 bases at V and 10 bases at J; junction bases unmatched: 13. The V gene's germline CDR1 is SGHTA and CDR2 FQGNSA. The chain's CDR3 is CASSFRASGGGPQYF. CDR3 bases: TGTGCCAGCAGCTTTCGGGCTAGCGGTGGTGGGCCGCAGTATTTT. The full variable domain, rest sourced from reference TRBV7-2 and TRBJ2-3, is GAGVSQSPSNKVTEKGKDVELRCDPISGHTALYWYRQSLGQGLEFLIYFQGNSAPDKSGLPSDRFSAERTGGSVSTLTIQRTQQEDSAVYLCASSFRASGGGPQYFGPGTRLTVL.

The CDR3 loop is CASSHEDEDSNQPQHF. DNA of the CDR3: TGTGCCAGCAGTCACGAGGACGAGGATAGCAATCAGCCCCAGCATTTT. This chain connects TRBV6-8 to TRBJ1-5, with D unclear. This CDR3 has 16 amino acids. V gave up 5 bases and J gave up 0 bases, with 14 bases separating them. Per germline, CDR1 MNHGY and CDR2 SAAAGT.

The chain joins TRBV27 to TRBJ2-6; D may correspond to TRBD1 or TRBD2 (7 bases each). Trimming removed 7 bases at V and 0 bases at J, with 22 bases between. This CDR3 is 19 amino acids long. Looked up from germline, CDR1 is MNHEY and CDR2 is SMNVEV (reference sequence). The CDR3 DNA reads TGTGCCAGCACTAGGGAGGGGGACAGCCCTGCCTCTGGGGCCAACGTCCTGACTTTC. Translating gives CASTREGDSPASGANVLTF.

This clone was counted a single time. This chain joins TRBV11-2 and TRBJ2-3, with D possibly TRBD2 on 5 matching bases. Germline CDR1 and CDR2: SGHAT and FQNNGV. The ends were cut back, 5 bases at V and 1 base at J, with 10 bases in the middle. The CDR3 contains 14 residues. CDR3 residues: CASSKNGGTDTQYF. CDR3 in DNA: TGTGCCAGCAGCAAAAACGGGGGCACAGATACGCAGTATTTT.

This sequence joins TRBV27 and TRBJ1-1; D uncertain. CDR1 is MNHEY, CDR2 SMNVEV, per germline (reference sequence). CDR3 size: 13 residues. V was clipped by 0 bases and J by 7 bases, with 9 bases between them. CDR3 region: CASSLSEGLEAFF. DNA of the CDR3: TGTGCCAGCAGTTTATCGGAAGGCCTTGAAGCTTTCTTT.

V and J are TRBV28 and TRBJ2-7; D is perhaps TRBD1 (5 bases). Germline CDR1 reads MDHEN; CDR2 reads SYDVKM. The CDR3 totals 12 residues. The V end lost 5 bases, the J end lost 7 bases, and 12 bases lay between the germline ends. The CDR3 DNA sequence: TGTGCCAGCAGTCAAGGGGTGTTTGAGCAGTACTTC. Encoded protein: CASSQGVFEQYF. Variable domain in full (rest from reference TRBV28 and TRBJ2-7): DVKVTQSSRYLVKRTGEKVFLECVQDMDHENMFWYRQDPGLGLRLIYFSYDVKMKEKGDIPEGYSVSREKKERFSLILESASTNQTSMYLCASSQGVFEQYFGPGTRLTVT.

The rearrangement joins TRBV2 to TRBJ2-1; D may be TRBD1 (7 bases). CDR3 length: 17 amino acids. Germline CDR1 reads SNHLY; CDR2 reads FYNNEI. V lost 6 bases to trimming and J lost 2 bases, with 20 bases between them. The CDR3 reads CASSLLARGPPYNEQFF. The CDR3 nucleotides are TGTGCCAGCAGCCTCCTAGCGAGGGGGCCCCCCTACAATGAGCAGTTCTTC.

This clone was picked up a small number of times. This chain joins TRBV7-3 and TRBJ2-7; D may be TRBD2 (7 bases). Germline CDR1 and CDR2: SGHTA and FQGTGA. This CDR3 spans 16 amino acids. The V gene lost 5 bases and the J gene lost 0 bases, with 17 bases spanning the gap. The DNA for the CDR3 is TGTGCCAGCAGCCTAAGGCTGGGGGGGCTCTCCTACGAGCAGTACTTC. This translates into CASSLRLGGLSYEQYF.

In this sample, this clone turned up once. The V call is TRBV28, the J call TRBJ2-3; D gene unclear. Between the trimmed V and J ends, which lost 5 bases and 1 base, there was a span of 10 bases. CDR1 is MDHEN and CDR2 is SYDVKM in the germline V gene. The CDR3 is 14 amino acids. CDR3 region: CASSPRARTDTQYF. The CDR3 nucleotides read TGTGCCAGCAGTCCCCGAGCCCGCACAGATACGCAGTATTTT.

This chain joins TRBV5-5 and TRBJ2-2; D possibly corresponds to TRBD1 (6 bases). V was trimmed by 3 bases and J by 4 bases, leaving 19 bases between them. Germline V gene sequence: CDR1 SGHKS, CDR2 YYEKEE (reference sequence). This CDR3 is 17 amino acids long. The CDR3 is CASSWQTGDKATGELFF. The CDR3 DNA reads TGTGCCAGCAGCTGGCAAACCGGGGACAAGGCCACCGGGGAGCTGTTTTTT.

The chain links TRBV20-1 to TRBJ1-5; no clear D gene. Germline V CDR1 and CDR2: DFQATT, SNEGSKA (reference sequence). This CDR3 comprises 13 residues. The V and J ends lost 3 bases and 3 bases respectively, with 9 bases between them. CDR3 region: CSASSGNNQPQHF. Here the CDR3 DNA reads TGCAGTGCTAGTTCGGGTAACAATCAGCCCCAGCATTTT.

The chain employs TRBV10-3 and TRBJ1-1, with 8 bases lining up with TRBD1. The germline V gene encodes CDR1 ENHRY and CDR2 SYGVKD. V lost 0 bases and J lost 0; bases outside the gene matches: 9. The length of the CDR3 is 18 residues. This CDR3 reads CAISESAGGAGMNTEAFF. As DNA, the CDR3 is TGTGCCATCAGTGAGTCGGCAGGGGGCGCGGGTATGAACACTGAAGCTTTCTTT.

V usage is TRBV7-2 and J usage is TRBJ2-3, with a weak D call TRBD2 (6 bases). Trimming cost V 1 base and J 8 bases, with 10 bases left between them. Germline V gene sequence: CDR1 SGHTA, CDR2 FQGNSA. The CDR3 is 13 amino acids. The CDR3 nucleotides read TGTGCCAGCAGCTTAGGTACCGGGGGTACGCAGTATTTT. This encodes CASSLGTGGTQYF.

The rearrangement links TRBV19 to TRBJ2-1; the match to TRBD1 covers 12 bases. V was pared by 5 bases and J by 8 bases, with 7 bases of the junction left unmatched. The CDR3 consists of 15 residues. Germline-derived CDR1 and CDR2 are LNHDA and SQIVND (reference sequence). The CDR3 DNA sequence: TGTGCCAGTAGTCTCGGGACAGGGGGCGGCTATGAGCAGTTCTTC. Its protein product is CASSLGTGGGYEQFF.

The CDR3, as DNA: TGCGCCAGCAGCTTAACAGGGGTTGGGGGGACTGAAGCTTTCTTT. Its protein product is CASSLTGVGGTEAFF. The gene calls are TRBV5-1 and TRBJ1-1, with 7 bases that match TRBD1. The CDR3 totals 15 residues. From germline, CDR1 is SGHRS and CDR2 YFSETQ. Trimming cost V 2 bases and J 5 bases; bases outside gene matches: 9.

The sample holds one count of this clone. DNA for the CDR3: TGTGCCAGCAGCCAAGCATTTCCCGGACCACCACCGGGTCAGCCCCAGCATTTT. Amino acid sequence: CASSQAFPGPPPGQPQHF. This chain links TRBV3-1 (or the pseudogene TRBV3-2) with TRBJ1-5; no reliable D call. Germline values: CDR1 LGHDT, CDR2 YNNKEL (reference sequence). Between the trimmed V and J ends, which lost 1 base and 6 bases, there was a span of 22 bases. This CDR3 spans 18 amino acids.

The V gene is TRBV5-5, the J gene TRBJ1-6; D is possibly TRBD1 (5 bases). The germline CDR1 and CDR2 sequences are SGHKS and YYEKEE (reference sequence). Trimming removed 3 bases at V and 1 base at J, with 17 bases between. The CDR3 extends over 18 amino acids. The CDR3, as DNA: TGTGCCAGCAGCTCGAGGGCGGGGGGTTGGTCCTATAATTCACCCCTCCACTTT. It codes for CASSSRAGGWSYNSPLHF.

The V and J genes are TRBV12-3 or TRBV12-4 and TRBJ1-1; tentatively, D is TRBD1 (5 bases). The V gene lost 6 bases and the J gene lost 3 bases, with 11 bases spanning the gap. The length of the CDR3 is 13 residues. CDR3 region: CASRIGGDTEAFF. The CDR3 DNA sequence: TGTGCCAGCAGAATCGGGGGGGACACTGAAGCTTTCTTT.

This clone is categorized as medium-sized. The chain has TRBV27 and TRBJ2-3; the D is unclear. From germline, CDR1 is MNHEY and CDR2 SMNVEV (reference sequence). The CDR3 length is 13 residues. Trimming took off 10 bases at V and 0 bases at J, with 11 bases between the two ends. The CDR3 DNA is TGTGCCACCGGCTGGGCGAGCACAGATACGCAGTATTTT. It is translated as CATGWASTDTQYF.

V and J are TRBV5-5 and TRBJ2-2; D is unresolved. The germline V gene has CDR1 SGHKS and CDR2 YYEKEE (reference sequence). V was trimmed by 0 bases and J by 2 bases, leaving 5 bases between them. The CDR3 has 14 amino acids. DNA for the CDR3: TGTGCCAGCAGCTTGGTGTTAAACACCGGGGAGCTGTTTTTT. Translation gives CASSLVLNTGELFF.